The 28 T cell receptor beta chains in this list originate from one sample, sequenced in a study of blood T cell repertoires in COVID-19. TCRdb's table, derived via immunoSEQ multiplex PCR, lists solely in-frame clones and lacks some. The sample lists hundreds of thousands of clones, roughly 89% seen once, with under 1.5% in the top ten. Sample: peripheral blood. The source of these receptors is a woman aged 25 to 45 with active or convalescent COVID-19.

The V and J genes are TRBV7-8 and TRBJ2-7; TRBD1 matches 7 bases. Per germline, CDR1 SGHVS and CDR2 FQNEAQ. The CDR3 has 14 amino acids. The CDR3 bases are TGTGCTTCGGGACCCGGGACAGCGGACTACGAGCAGTACTTC. Its translation: CASGPGTADYEQYF.

The sample holds one count of this clone. V gene TRBV19 combines with J gene TRBJ1-1; a weak D match, TRBD1 (6 bases). The CDR3 runs 14 residues. V shed 10 bases and J shed 0 bases, with 15 bases lying between them. The germline V gene has CDR1 LNHDA and CDR2 SQIVND (reference sequence). This CDR3 is CATAPGTLNTEAFF. CDR3 sequence (DNA): TGTGCCACCGCGCCTGGGACACTGAACACTGAAGCTTTCTTT. The full variable domain, with the rest looked up from reference TRBV19 and TRBJ1-1, is DGGITQSPKYLFRKEGQNVTLSCEQNLNHDAMYWYRQDPGQGLRLIYYSQIVNDFQKGDIAEGYSVSREKKESFPLTVTSAQKNPTAFYLCATAPGTLNTEAFFGQGTRLTVV.

This chain links TRBV18 with TRBJ1-1; 9 bases map to TRBD1. V dropped 6 bases and J dropped 6; count of bases not matched to a gene: 5. The germline V gene encodes CDR1 KGHSH and CDR2 LQKENI. This CDR3 region has 13 residues. The CDR3 protein is CASSGQGIAEAFF. CDR3 coding DNA: TGTGCCAGCTCCGGACAGGGGATCGCTGAAGCTTTCTTT.

The chain employs TRBV6-1 and TRBJ2-7; a possible D gene is TRBD1 (5 bases). CDR3 length: 13 residues. Trimming cost V 2 bases and J 1 base, with 6 bases left between them. Germline V gene data show CDR1 as MNHNS and CDR2 as SASEGT. The CDR3 sequence: CASSEQGSYEQYF. CDR3 coding DNA: TGTGCCAGCAGTGAACAGGGTTCCTACGAGCAGTACTTC.

The chain carries TRBV12-3 or TRBV12-4 and TRBJ2-5; D may be TRBD1 (6 bases). The CDR3 is 13 residues long. V lost 6 bases and J 0 bases, leaving 8 bases between the germline ends. CDR3 amino acids: CASRGHNQETQYF. The CDR3 DNA follows: TGTGCCAGCAGGGGACACAACCAAGAGACCCAGTACTTC.

The chain combines TRBV5-1 with TRBJ2-3, with 10 bases lining up with TRBD2. Germline CDR1 reads SGHRS; CDR2 reads YFSETQ. V dropped 6 bases and J dropped 3; count of bases not matched to a gene: 13. The CDR3 sequence is 17 residues long. CDR3 bases: TGCGCCAGCACGGGACATACAGCGGGAGGGAGGACAGATACGCAGTATTTT. It translates to CASTGHTAGGRTDTQYF.

The chain is built from TRBV2 and TRBJ2-3, with 7 positions matching TRBD2. J was trimmed by 5 bases and V by 3 bases; bases with no gene match: 2. The CDR3 runs to 13 residues. Per the germline V gene, CDR1 is SNHLY and CDR2 is FYNNEI. CDR3 DNA: TGTGCCAGCAGTGACAGGGAGGGAGATACGCAGTATTTT. Its protein is CASSDREGDTQYF.

This clone was picked up a small number of times. This chain links TRBV4-2 with TRBJ1-4, with TRBD1 matching over 9 bases. The germline CDR1 and CDR2 sequences are LGHNA and YNFKEQ. The length of the CDR3 is 15 residues. Trimming at V came to 4 bases and at J to 8 bases, leaving 8 bases not matched to a gene. DNA for the CDR3: TGTGCCAGCAGCCCCCGGACAGGGGTGGGGGAAAAACTGTTTTTT. Translation gives CASSPRTGVGEKLFF.

The rearrangement links TRBV24-1 to TRBJ2-3; 9 nucleotides agree with TRBD1. The CDR3 contains 16 residues. V was pared by 0 bases and J by 2 bases, with 2 bases of the junction left unmatched. Germline CDR1 reads KGHDR; CDR2 reads SFDVKD. In nucleotides, the CDR3 is TGTGCCACCAGTGATTTGCGGGACAGGGACACAGATACGCAGTATTTT. This codes for CATSDLRDRDTDTQYF.

The chain carries TRBV7-8 and TRBJ1-1; TRBD1 matches at 8 bases. V gave up 5 bases and J gave up 7 bases; unmatched junction bases: 9. Germline V gene lookup returns CDR1 SGHVS and CDR2 FQNEAQ. The CDR3 is made up of 14 amino acids. The CDR3 sequence: CASSPLRDRNEAFF. CDR3 coding DNA: TGTGCCAGCAGCCCCCTGAGGGACAGGAATGAAGCTTTCTTT.

The table lists this clone with a count of one. J is TRBJ1-2 and V is TRBV4-1; 7 bases are a match to TRBD1. Germline CDR1 MGHRA, CDR2 YSYEKL. The CDR3 runs to 15 residues. The junction had 11 bases not matched to a gene; V was cut back by 4 bases and J by 6 bases. The CDR3 reads CASSPYYPGQDGYTF. For the CDR3, the DNA is TGCGCCAGCAGCCCCTACTACCCAGGACAGGATGGCTACACCTTC.

The chain carries TRBV3-1 (or the pseudogene TRBV3-2) and TRBJ2-5; perhaps TRBD2 as D (5 bases). CDR3 length: 13 amino acids. In germline, CDR1 is LGHDT, CDR2 YNNKEL (reference sequence). V lost 7 bases, J lost 5 bases, and 14 bases lay in between. This CDR3 is CASIRGLGETQYF. The CDR3 DNA follows: TGTGCCAGCATCCGGGGTTTGGGGGAGACCCAGTACTTC.

The V and J genes are TRBV5-6 and TRBJ1-1; possible D gene TRBD1, 5 bases. The ends were cut back, 3 bases at V and 2 bases at J, with 8 bases in the middle. The CDR3 has 13 residues. CDR1 is SGHDT, CDR2 YYEEEE, per germline. Here the CDR3 DNA reads TGTGCCAGCAGCTATACAGGTAACACTGAAGCTTTCTTT. As protein: CASSYTGNTEAFF. The entire variable domain, with the rest obtained from reference TRBV5-6 and TRBJ1-1, is as follows: DAGVTQSPTHLIKTRGQQVTLRCSPKSGHDTVSWYQQALGQGPQFIFQYYEEEERQRGNFPDRFSGHQFPNYSSELNVNALLLGDSALYLCASSYTGNTEAFFGQGTRLTVV.

V is TRBV14 and J is TRBJ1-6, with D perhaps TRBD1 (5 bases). The CDR3 covers 15 residues. The V and J ends lost 4 bases and 10 bases respectively, with 17 bases between them. CDR1 and CDR2 (germline): SGHDN, FVKESK. The CDR3 loop reads CASSPSGVYESPLHF. In DNA form, the CDR3 reads TGTGCCAGCAGCCCATCGGGGGTGTACGAATCACCCCTCCACTTT.

The chain joins TRBV5-1 to TRBJ1-1, with unresolved D. Germline CDR1 and CDR2: SGHRS and YFSETQ. The ends were cut back, 4 bases at V and 3 bases at J, with 16 bases in the middle. The CDR3 is 15 amino acids. CDR3: CASSPAGGVYTEAFF. CDR3 nucleotide sequence: TGCGCCAGCAGCCCTGCGGGCGGGGTGTACACTGAAGCTTTCTTT.

V usage is TRBV4-1 and J usage is TRBJ1-6, with 8 positions matching TRBD1. Germline V gene data show CDR1 as MGHRA and CDR2 as YSYEKL. This CDR3 is 17 amino acids long. V was pared by 0 bases and J by 7 bases, with 8 bases of the junction left unmatched. CDR3 sequence reads: CASSQDPDRELNSPLHF. The DNA of the CDR3 is TGCGCCAGCAGCCAAGATCCGGACAGGGAACTAAATTCACCCCTCCACTTT.

This rearrangement joins TRBV5-6 to TRBJ2-7; D is perhaps TRBD1 (6 bases). The germline V and J ends were trimmed by 1 base and 11 bases, with 13 bases remaining between them. The CDR3 contains 12 residues. The germline CDR1 and CDR2 sequences are SGHDT and YYEEEE. CDR3 in DNA: TGTGCCAGCAGCTTGTTACAGGGCGGTGAGTACTTC. Its translation is CASSLLQGGEYF.

The gene calls are TRBV19 and TRBJ2-1; 10 bases line up with TRBD2. V shed 6 bases and J 2 bases; nucleotides not matched to a gene: 22. The CDR3 runs to 21 residues. Looked up from germline, CDR1 is LNHDA and CDR2 is SQIVND (reference sequence). In DNA, the CDR3 is TGTGCCAGTAGCCCTATCTCTTCTAGCGGGAGTTACGAGGGGGCCTACAATGAGCAGTTCTTC. It encodes CASSPISSSGSYEGAYNEQFF.

This rearrangement joins TRBV27 to TRBJ1-5; 8 nucleotides align to TRBD1. Germline CDR1 MNHEY, CDR2 SMNVEV (reference sequence). The ends lost 3 bases at V and 7 bases at J; junction bases unmatched: 2. The CDR3 runs to 13 residues. CDR3 protein: CASSFTGGQPQHF. The CDR3 DNA reads as TGTGCCAGCAGTTTCACAGGGGGGCAGCCCCAGCATTTT.

This chain joins TRBV10-3 and TRBJ1-2, with TRBD1 as a possible D gene (5 bases). CDR1 is ENHRY, CDR2 SYGVKD, per germline. This CDR3 contains 15 residues. Deletions cut 3 bases from V and 4 bases from J, with 15 bases between. The CDR3 reads CAISDLGEAAYGYTF. DNA of the CDR3: TGTGCCATCAGTGATTTAGGGGAGGCCGCCTATGGCTACACCTTC.

Only one count was recorded for this clone. The rearrangement uses TRBV14 and TRBJ1-2; D remains ambiguous. V lost 4 bases and J lost 0, with 21 bases in between. The CDR3 has 18 amino acids. CDR1 and CDR2 (germline): SGHDN, FVKESK. DNA of the CDR3: TGTGCCAGCAGCCGCCAGAGTCCCTTGCGACATTCTAACTATGGCTACACCTTC. It yields the protein CASSRQSPLRHSNYGYTF.

V usage is TRBV27 and J usage is TRBJ1-1; 8 nucleotides line up with TRBD1. J gave up 5 bases and V 6 bases, and 11 bases lay outside the gene matches. The CDR3 is made up of 15 amino acids. Germline-derived CDR1 and CDR2 are MNHEY and SMNVEV (reference sequence). The CDR3 DNA reads as TGTGCCAGCAGCGAGCCCCAGGGGGCGCGTACTGAAGCTTTCTTT. Translation gives CASSEPQGARTEAFF.

This chain uses TRBV10-3 with TRBJ2-3; TRBD1 aligns across 9 bases. Germline-derived CDR1 and CDR2 are ENHRY and SYGVKD. This CDR3 contains 15 residues. Trimming removed 6 bases from V and 3 bases from J; junction bases left unmatched: 7. In DNA form, the CDR3 reads TGTGCCATCAGGGGACCCGGGACAGGGACAGATACGCAGTATTTT. Translating it yields CAIRGPGTGTDTQYF.

This sequence joins TRBV7-9 and TRBJ2-4; D unresolved. V lost 0 bases to trimming and J lost 0 bases, with 9 bases between them. The germline gives CDR1 SEHNR, CDR2 FQNEAQ (reference sequence). The CDR3 contains 16 residues. CDR3 nucleotide sequence: TGTGCCAGCAGCTTAGCGGGCACCTTAGCCAAAAACATTCAGTACTTC. It codes for CASSLAGTLAKNIQYF.

V gene TRBV2 combines with J gene TRBJ2-2; the D gene is possibly TRBD1 (6 bases). V was trimmed by 8 bases and J by 6 bases, leaving 16 bases between them. Germline values: CDR1 SNHLY, CDR2 FYNNEI. The CDR3 covers 14 residues. In DNA, the CDR3 is TGTGCCAGCCTTCGGGACACCGAACCCGGGGAGCTGTTTTTT. Amino acid sequence: CASLRDTEPGELFF.

The chain carries TRBV2 and TRBJ1-4; 9 bases line up with TRBD1. The CDR3 is 17 amino acids. Per the germline V gene, CDR1 is SNHLY and CDR2 is FYNNEI. J lost 6 bases, V lost 4 bases, and 12 bases had no gene match. CDR3 sequence: CASSGKGVGTGYEKLFF. The CDR3 bases are TGTGCCAGCAGTGGGAAGGGTGTTGGGACAGGGTATGAAAAACTGTTTTTT.

This sequence joins TRBV4-1 and TRBJ1-2; D not certain. In germline, CDR1 is MGHRA, CDR2 YSYEKL. The CDR3 extends over 13 amino acids. Trimming left V 1 base short and J 6 bases short, with 9 bases between. The CDR3 loop reads CASSQVFSDGYTF. The CDR3 bases are TGCGCCAGCAGCCAAGTTTTCTCAGATGGCTACACCTTC.

This chain connects TRBV11-2 to TRBJ2-1, with 9 bases identical to TRBD2. CDR1 is SGHAT, CDR2 FQNNGV, per germline. The CDR3 consists of 13 residues. V was clipped by 1 base and J by 10 bases; unmatched bases: 2. CDR3 protein: CASSLGLAAEQFF. The DNA for the CDR3 is TGTGCCAGCAGCTTAGGACTAGCGGCCGAGCAGTTCTTC. Supplemented by reference TRBV11-2 and TRBJ2-1, the full variable domain reads EAGVAQSPRYKIIEKRQSVAFWCNPISGHATLYWYQQILGQGPKLLIQFQNNGVVDDSQLPKDRFSAERLKGVDSTLKIQPAKLEDSAVYLCASSLGLAAEQFFGPGTRLTVL.